This entry lists 5 T cell receptor beta chains sequenced from one sample in a study of blood T cell repertoires in COVID-19. Profiling relied on immunoSEQ multiplex PCR, and the TCRdb table lists in-frame clones only, not all of them. The sample has 150,000 or so clones; about four fifths are singletons. The specimen sequenced was PBMCs or T cells enriched from blood (not recorded which). Every receptor here comes from a woman in her forties or fifties in a cohort exposed to, infected with or recovered from COVID-19 (not recorded which).

V usage is TRBV29-1 and J usage is TRBJ1-2, with a tentative D call TRBD1 (5 bases). V lost 7 bases and J 4 bases, leaving 13 bases between the germline ends. Germline V gene sequence: CDR1 SQVTM, CDR2 ANQGSEA. This CDR3 contains 12 residues. For the CDR3, the DNA is TGCAGCGCCGCCTCGGGGGTCTATGGCTACACCTTC. Translation gives CSAASGVYGYTF.

V and J are TRBV4-2 and TRBJ2-6; 7 bases match TRBD1. This CDR3 has 18 residues. Losses at the gene ends were 4 bases for V and 0 bases for J; bases not matched to a gene: 9. Per germline, CDR1 LGHNA and CDR2 YNFKEQ. CDR3 in DNA: TGTGCCAGCAGCCTTAGGGACAGCCCTCTCTCTGGGGCCAACGTCCTGACTTTC. Translating it yields CASSLRDSPLSGANVLTF.

The J gene is TRBJ2-3, the V gene TRBV6-6; D is uncertain. Per germline, CDR1 MNHNY and CDR2 SVGAGI (reference sequence). Trimming removed 6 bases from V and 6 bases from J, with 13 bases in between. The CDR3 totals 13 residues. The CDR3 protein is CASSREVGDTQYF. The DNA of the CDR3 is TGTGCCAGCAGCCGAGAAGTCGGGGATACGCAGTATTTT.

At least ten counts were recorded for this clone. The V call is TRBV6-5, the J call TRBJ2-7; 9 bases agree with TRBD2. V was clipped by 8 bases and J by 3 bases; unmatched bases: 8. The V gene's germline CDR1 is MNHEY and CDR2 SVGAGI. The CDR3 totals 14 residues. DNA for the CDR3: TGTGCCAGCGCCTTTCTTAGCGGGAGCTACGAGCAGTACTTC. Residues: CASAFLSGSYEQYF.

This clone was detected a few times. The chain has TRBV5-6 and TRBJ2-7, with a weak D call TRBD1 (5 bases). With 1 base removed from V and 4 bases from J, the gap between germline ends came to 24 bases. The V gene's germline CDR1 is SGHDT and CDR2 YYEEEE. There are 18 residues in the CDR3. The CDR3, as DNA: TGTGCCAGCAGCTTGCTAAAGGGTTCTGGGGCCCGAAGGTACGAGCAGTACTTC. Translation gives CASSLLKGSGARRYEQYF.